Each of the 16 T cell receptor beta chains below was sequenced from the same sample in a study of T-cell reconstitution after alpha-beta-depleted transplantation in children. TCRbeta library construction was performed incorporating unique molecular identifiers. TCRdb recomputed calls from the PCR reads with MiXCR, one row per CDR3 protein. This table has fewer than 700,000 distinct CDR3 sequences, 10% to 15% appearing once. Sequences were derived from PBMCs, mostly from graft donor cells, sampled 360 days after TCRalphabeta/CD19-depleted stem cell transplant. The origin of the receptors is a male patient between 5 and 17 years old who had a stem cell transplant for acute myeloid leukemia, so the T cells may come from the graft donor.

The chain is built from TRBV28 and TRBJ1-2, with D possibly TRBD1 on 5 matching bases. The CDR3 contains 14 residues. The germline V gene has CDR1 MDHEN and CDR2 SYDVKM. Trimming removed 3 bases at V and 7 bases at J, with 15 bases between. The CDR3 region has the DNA TGTGCCAGCAGTTTGGCGGTCGGGGGTTTTGGCTACACCTTC. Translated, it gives CASSLAVGGFGYTF.

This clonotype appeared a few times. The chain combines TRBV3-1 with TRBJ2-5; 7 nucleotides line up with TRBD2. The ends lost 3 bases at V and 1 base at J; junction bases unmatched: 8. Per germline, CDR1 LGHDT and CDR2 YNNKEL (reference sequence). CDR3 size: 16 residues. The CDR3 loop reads CASSQAGEGTQETQYF. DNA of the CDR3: TGTGCCAGCAGCCAGGCGGGAGAAGGGACCCAAGAGACCCAGTACTTC.

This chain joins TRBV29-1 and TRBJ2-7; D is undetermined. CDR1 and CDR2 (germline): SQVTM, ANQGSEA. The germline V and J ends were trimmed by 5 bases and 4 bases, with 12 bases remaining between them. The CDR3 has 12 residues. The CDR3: CSVISQKYEQYF. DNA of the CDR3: TGCAGCGTTATAAGTCAGAAATACGAGCAGTACTTC.

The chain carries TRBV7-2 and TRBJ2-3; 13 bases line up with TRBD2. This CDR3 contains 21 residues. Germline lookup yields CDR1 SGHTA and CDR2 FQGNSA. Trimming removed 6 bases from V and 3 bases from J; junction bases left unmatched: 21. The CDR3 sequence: CASRLTGTSRTSGRATDTQYF. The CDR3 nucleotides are TGTGCCAGCAGGCTGACAGGGACGTCAAGAACTAGCGGGAGGGCGACAGATACGCAGTATTTT.

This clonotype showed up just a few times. The CDR3 DNA reads as TGTGCCAGCAGCATACAAATAGCGTCCTCCGGGGAGCTGTTTTTT. This gives the protein CASSIQIASSGELFF. The chain employs TRBV7-8 and TRBJ2-2, with D possibly TRBD2 on 5 matching bases. V lost 5 bases to trimming and J lost 6 bases, with 16 bases between them. Germline V gives CDR1 SGHVS, CDR2 FQNEAQ. The CDR3 covers 15 residues.

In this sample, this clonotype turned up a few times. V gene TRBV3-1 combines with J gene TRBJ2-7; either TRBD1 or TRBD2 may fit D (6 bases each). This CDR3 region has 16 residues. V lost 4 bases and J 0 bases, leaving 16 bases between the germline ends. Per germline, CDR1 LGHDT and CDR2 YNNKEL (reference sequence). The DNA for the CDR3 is TGTGCCAGCAGCCCAAAGAGGGGGGTCAGCTCCTACGAGCAGTACTTC. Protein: CASSPKRGVSSYEQYF.

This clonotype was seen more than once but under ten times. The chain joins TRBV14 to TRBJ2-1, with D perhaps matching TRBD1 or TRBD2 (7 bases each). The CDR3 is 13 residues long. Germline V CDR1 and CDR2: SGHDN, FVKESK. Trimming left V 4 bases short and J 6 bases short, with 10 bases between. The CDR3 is CASSPGGVNEQFF. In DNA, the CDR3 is TGTGCCAGCAGCCCAGGGGGGGTCAATGAGCAGTTCTTC.

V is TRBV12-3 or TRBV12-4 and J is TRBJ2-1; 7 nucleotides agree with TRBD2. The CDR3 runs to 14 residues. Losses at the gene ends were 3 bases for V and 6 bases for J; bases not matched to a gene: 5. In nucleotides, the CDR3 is TGTGCCAGCAGTTTCCTAGCGGTTAGCAATGAGCAGTTCTTC. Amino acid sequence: CASSFLAVSNEQFF.

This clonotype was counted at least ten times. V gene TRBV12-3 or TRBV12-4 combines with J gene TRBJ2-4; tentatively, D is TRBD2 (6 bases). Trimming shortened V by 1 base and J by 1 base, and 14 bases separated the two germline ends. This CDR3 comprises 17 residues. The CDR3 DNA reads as TGTGCCAGCAGTTTAGAGTGGCGGGATATGGCCAAAAACATTCAGTACTTC. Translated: CASSLEWRDMAKNIQYF.

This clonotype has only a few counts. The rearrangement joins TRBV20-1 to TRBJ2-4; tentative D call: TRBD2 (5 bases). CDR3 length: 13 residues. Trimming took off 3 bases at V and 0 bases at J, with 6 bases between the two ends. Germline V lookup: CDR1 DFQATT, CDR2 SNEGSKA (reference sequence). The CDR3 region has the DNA TGCAGTGCTAGCGGGATAGCCAAAAACATTCAGTACTTC. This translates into CSASGIAKNIQYF.

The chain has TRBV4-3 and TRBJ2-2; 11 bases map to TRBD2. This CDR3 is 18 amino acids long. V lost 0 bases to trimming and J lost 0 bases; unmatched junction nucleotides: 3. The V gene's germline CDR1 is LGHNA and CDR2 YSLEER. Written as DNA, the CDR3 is TGCGCCAGCAGCCAAGACCCGACTAGCGGGGCGAACACCGGGGAGCTGTTTTTT. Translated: CASSQDPTSGANTGELFF.

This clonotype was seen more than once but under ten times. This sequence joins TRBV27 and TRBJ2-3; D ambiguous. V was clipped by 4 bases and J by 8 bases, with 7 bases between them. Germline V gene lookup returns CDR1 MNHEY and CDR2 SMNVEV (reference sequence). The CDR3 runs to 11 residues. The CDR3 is CASSSISTQYF. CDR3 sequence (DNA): TGTGCCAGCAGTTCCATTTCTACGCAGTATTTT.

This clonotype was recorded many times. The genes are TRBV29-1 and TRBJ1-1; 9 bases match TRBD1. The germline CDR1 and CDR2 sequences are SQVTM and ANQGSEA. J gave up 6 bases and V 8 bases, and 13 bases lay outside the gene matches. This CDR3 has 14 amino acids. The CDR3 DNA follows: TGCAGCTCCCGGACAGGGGCCCCCCAATCTGAAGCTTTCTTT. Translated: CSSRTGAPQSEAFF. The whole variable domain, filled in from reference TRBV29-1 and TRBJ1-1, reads SAVISQKPSRDICQRGTSLTIQCQVDSQVTMMFWYRQQPGQSLTLIATANQGSEATYESGFVIDKFPISRPNLTFSTLTVSNMSPEDSSIYLCSSRTGAPQSEAFFGQGTRLTVV.

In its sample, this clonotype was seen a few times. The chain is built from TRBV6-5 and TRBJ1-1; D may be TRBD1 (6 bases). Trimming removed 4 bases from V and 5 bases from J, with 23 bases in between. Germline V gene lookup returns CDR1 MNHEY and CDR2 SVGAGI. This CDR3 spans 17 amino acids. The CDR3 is CASSFLNMIGGLTEAFF. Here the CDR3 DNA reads TGTGCCAGCAGTTTCTTAAATATGATAGGGGGTCTTACTGAAGCTTTCTTT.

The CDR3 DNA reads TGTGCCCCTAACCGGGGAGACGCCGGGGAGCTGTTTTTT. Protein: CAPNRGDAGELFF. V is TRBV19 and J is TRBJ2-2; maybe TRBD2 (5 bases). Trimming took off 11 bases at V and 6 bases at J, with 16 bases between the two ends. Germline values: CDR1 LNHDA, CDR2 SQIVND (reference sequence). This CDR3 is built from 13 residues.

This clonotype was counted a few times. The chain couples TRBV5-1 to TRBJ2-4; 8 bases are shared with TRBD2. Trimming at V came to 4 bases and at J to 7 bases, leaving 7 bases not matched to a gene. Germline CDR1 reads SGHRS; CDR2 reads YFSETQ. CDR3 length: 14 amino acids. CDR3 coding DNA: TGCGCCAGCAGCCTCAGCGGGAGCGGGAACATTCAGTACTTC. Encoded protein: CASSLSGSGNIQYF.